This TCR beta chain emerged from a study of vaccination and CD4 T cells after COVID-19 (dated by TCRdb to 2022 to 2024). Regarding the study in general: Convalescent patients had a positive SARS-CoV-2 result on nasal swab PCR, and of these patients, some 10 had mild disease and one had severe disease. In fewer than 12 COVID-19 convalescent patients and several infection-naive healthy vaccine recipients, researchers compared the spike-specific CD4+ TCR repertoire from before mRNA vaccination with the repertoire from after. Post-COVID blood samples from convalescent patients were collected a median of around 110 days after diagnosis, with a range of about 35 to 161 days. Culture stimuli were overlapping spike peptide pools from SARS-CoV-2 and from the common cold coronaviruses HCoV-NL63, HCoV-OC43 and HCoV-229E. The time from the second vaccine dose to post-vaccine blood sampling had a median of around 72 days and ranged from about 14 to 250 days. The convalescent cohort comprised six males and four females, including two Hispanic individuals, seven Caucasians, two Asians and one multiracial person. As controls, cultures received a CEFX viral epitope pool (the positive control), an HIV-1 Nef peptide pool (the negative control), or no peptide at all. Two doses of either the Pfizer-BioNTech BNT162b2 vaccine (n=8) or the Moderna mRNA-1273 vaccine (n=2) were administered to participants.

The treatment or condition label, read with the paper, signifies: approximately 9-day PBMC culture with coronavirus spike peptide pools or control peptides (ViraFEST assay). The ViraFEST assay was used in the study, in which antigen-specific T cells were expanded with peptide pools and expanded clonotypes were subsequently identified by TCR sequencing. The convalescent patients' positive SARS-CoV-2 PCR tests fell between March and December 2020, which was before the Alpha, Beta and Delta variants emerged in the United States. Each well held more than 1.5 million PBMCs cultured in IMDM containing about 5% human AB serum and 9 to 10 IU/ml IL-2, with 10 ug/ml peptide pools added. On days 3 and 7, half of the culture medium was replaced with fresh IL-2-containing medium. After about nine days of culture, CD4+ T cells were isolated by negative selection with the EasySep CD4+ T cell isolation kit. PBMCs were separated from whole blood using Ficoll-Paque Plus gradient centrifugation and then either used fresh or cryopreserved at -140C. Culture conditions were generally each tested in triplicate wells.

Overall study outcomes, separate from this receptor: Of the vaccine-specific clones found in convalescent patients, nearly all (304 of 307) were mono-reactive for SARS-CoV-2 spike instead of being cross-reactive with common cold coronaviruses. The median number of SARS-CoV-2-reactive clonotypes rose from 21 after infection to 38 after vaccination, but the change was not significant. Among the post-vaccine SARS-CoV-2-reactive clones in convalescent patients, a median approximately 90% showed up only after vaccination, which suggests vaccine-specific priming. The number of convalescent patients in the study was relatively small, and the study did not examine early timepoints following natural infection.

CDR1 and CDR2, per the germline V gene, are SGHRS and YFSETQ. From the cysteine through the phenylalanine, the CDR3 covers 15 amino acids. Only CDR3 DNA is held: 45 bases, read in frame from base 1. Germline trimming: 0 bases from V, 10 bases from J; junction bases outside gene matches: 3. This clonotype was observed a handful of times. Its antigen is currently not known. It has no much larger one-base neighbor in the sample; base qualities were not kept. The library was built by means of PCR. At the Johns Hopkins FTIC core, DNA from the cultured CD4+ T cells underwent TCR sequencing with the Oncomine TCR Beta short-read assay. The QIAamp micro DNA kit was used to extract genomic DNA from the cultured CD4+ T cells. The Oncomine TCR Beta libraries from cultured CD4+ T cells were pooled using unique dual indexes and then sequenced on an Illumina iSeq 100. The original pipeline was this. Non-productive sequences were filtered out, and CDR3s that did not start with C, did not end with F or W, or were shorter than 7 amino acids were discarded. Antigen-specific clonotypes were identified using the MANAFEST web application through comparison of peptide-stimulated wells with reference and other culture wells. For a clone to be called positive, the clone needed an FDR below 0.05, an odds ratio above 5, and a productive frequency above 0.1% in at least two of three replicate wells. Clonotypes that were significantly expanded in both SARS-CoV-2 spike wells and at least one common cold coronavirus spike condition were defined as cross-reactive. CDR3 homology was assessed with Levenshtein distances (stringdist) and unrooted phylogenetic trees (ape) in R version 3.6.1. In-frame beta chains were kept once TCRdb had trimmed the public reads at Q25 with fastp and called clones with MiXCR. Every entry covers one CDR3 protein and lists the most common genes and DNA from its rows. The authors' filters were not applied to this entry. The sample table contains about 21,000 distinct CDR3 sequences; only one count was recorded for 40% to 65% of them. Of the sample, approximately 9.9% falls within the top ten clones.

The sequencing sample was made of CD4+ T cells from blood, cultured in vitro. The rearranged chain carries TRBV5-1 and TRBJ2-3; 15 bases in the middle match TRBD2. The sequence was obtained from a human donor who had recovered from COVID-19. The CDR3 region has the sequence CASSLEGLAGGAQYF. The DNA sequence reads TGCGCCAGCAGCTTGGAGGGACTAGCGGGGGGTGCGCAGTATTTT.